Sequencing of this T cell receptor (beta chain) was carried out in a study of CD8 T cells in ankylosing spondylitis. This clonotype was seen a few times. Its antigen is undetermined. The CDR3 consists of 14 residues. Germline loops: CDR1 DFQATT, CDR2 SNEGSKA (reference sequence). V dropped 4 bases and J dropped 2 bases, with 15 bases sitting between them. Overall study findings and caveats: There was a TCR beta motif, made of several highly homologous variants, that appeared characteristic of ankylosing spondylitis blood.

TCRdb fed the 5' RACE reads into MiXCR, producing one record per CDR3 protein. The sample contains over 700,000 distinct CDR3 sequences, 19% of which appear only once. The sequence was obtained from a male donor with ankylosing spondylitis. The chain is built from TRBV20-1 and TRBJ2-7, with D tentatively TRBD2 (5 bases). Specimen: blood, either unsorted or a sorted T cell fraction (not recorded which). The CDR3, as DNA: TGCAGTGCTATACTAGTAGAGAGCCCCTACGAGCAGTACTTC. Translated, it gives CSAILVESPYEQYF.